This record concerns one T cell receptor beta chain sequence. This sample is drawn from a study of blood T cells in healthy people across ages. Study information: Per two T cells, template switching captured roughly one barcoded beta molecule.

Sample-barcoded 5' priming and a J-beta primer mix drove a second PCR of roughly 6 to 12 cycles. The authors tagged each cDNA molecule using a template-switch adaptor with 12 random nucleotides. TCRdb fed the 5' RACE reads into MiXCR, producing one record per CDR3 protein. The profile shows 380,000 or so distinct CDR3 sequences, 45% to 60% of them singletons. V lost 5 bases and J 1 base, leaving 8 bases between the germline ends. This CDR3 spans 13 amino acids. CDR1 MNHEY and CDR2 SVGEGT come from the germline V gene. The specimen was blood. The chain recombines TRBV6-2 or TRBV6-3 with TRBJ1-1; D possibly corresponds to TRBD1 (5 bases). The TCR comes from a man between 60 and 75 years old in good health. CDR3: CASSGAENTEAFF. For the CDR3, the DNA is TGTGCCAGCAGTGGGGCGGAGAACACTGAAGCTTTCTTT.